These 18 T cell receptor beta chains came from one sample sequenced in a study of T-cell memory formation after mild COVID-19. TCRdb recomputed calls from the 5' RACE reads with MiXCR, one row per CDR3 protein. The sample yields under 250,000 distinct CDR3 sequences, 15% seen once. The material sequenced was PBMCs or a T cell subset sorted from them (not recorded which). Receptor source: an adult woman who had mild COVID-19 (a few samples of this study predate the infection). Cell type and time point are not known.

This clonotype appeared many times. The CDR3 loop is CSAPFGGNTGELFF. Here the CDR3 DNA reads TGCAGTGCTCCATTCGGTGGGAACACCGGGGAGCTGTTTTTT. This chain connects TRBV20-1 to TRBJ2-2; D gene ambiguous. V was shortened by 5 bases and J by 1 base, with 11 bases between the two germline ends. This CDR3 is built from 14 residues. Germline V lookup: CDR1 DFQATT, CDR2 SNEGSKA (reference sequence).

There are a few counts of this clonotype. CDR3 sequence reads: CASSPTHGLAKNIQYF. CDR3 nucleotides: TGTGCCAGCAGCCCGACCCACGGATTAGCCAAAAACATTCAGTACTTC. The chain is built from TRBV3-1 and TRBJ2-4; D gene uncertain. CDR1 and CDR2 (germline): LGHDT, YNNKEL (reference sequence). The ends were cut back, 4 bases at V and 0 bases at J, with 13 bases in the middle. CDR3 length: 16 amino acids.

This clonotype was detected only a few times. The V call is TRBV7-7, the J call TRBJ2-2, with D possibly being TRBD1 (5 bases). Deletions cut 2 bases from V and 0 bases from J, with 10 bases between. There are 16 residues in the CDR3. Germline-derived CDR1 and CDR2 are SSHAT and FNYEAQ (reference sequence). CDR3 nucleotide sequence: TGTGCCAGCAGCTTAAATGCAGGGTCGAACACCGGGGAGCTGTTTTTT. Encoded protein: CASSLNAGSNTGELFF.

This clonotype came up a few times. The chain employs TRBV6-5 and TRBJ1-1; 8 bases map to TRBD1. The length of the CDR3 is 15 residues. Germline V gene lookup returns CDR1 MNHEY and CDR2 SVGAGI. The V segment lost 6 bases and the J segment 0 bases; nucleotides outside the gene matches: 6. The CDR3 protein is CASRESDRVNTEAFF. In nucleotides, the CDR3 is TGTGCCAGCAGAGAATCGGACAGGGTGAACACTGAAGCTTTCTTT.

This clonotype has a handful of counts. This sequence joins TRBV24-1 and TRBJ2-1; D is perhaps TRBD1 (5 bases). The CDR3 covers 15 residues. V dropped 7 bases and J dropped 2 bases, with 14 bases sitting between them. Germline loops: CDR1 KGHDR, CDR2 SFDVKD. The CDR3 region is CATSQGVGTYNEQFF. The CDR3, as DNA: TGTGCCACCAGCCAAGGGGTAGGGACCTACAATGAGCAGTTCTTC.

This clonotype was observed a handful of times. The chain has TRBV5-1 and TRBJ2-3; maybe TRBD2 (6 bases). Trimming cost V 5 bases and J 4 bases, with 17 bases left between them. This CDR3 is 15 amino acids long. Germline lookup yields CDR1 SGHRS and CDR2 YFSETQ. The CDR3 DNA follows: TGCGCCAGCAGGGAAGGCGGGGCTGGTGCAGATACGCAGTATTTT. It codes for CASREGGAGADTQYF.

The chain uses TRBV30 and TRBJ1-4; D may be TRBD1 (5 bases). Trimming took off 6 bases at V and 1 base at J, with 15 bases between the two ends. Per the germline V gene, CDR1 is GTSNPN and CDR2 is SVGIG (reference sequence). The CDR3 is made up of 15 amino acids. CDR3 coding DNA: TGTGCCTGCAAACTCCACAGGCGAACTAATGAAAAACTGTTTTTT. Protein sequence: CACKLHRRTNEKLFF.

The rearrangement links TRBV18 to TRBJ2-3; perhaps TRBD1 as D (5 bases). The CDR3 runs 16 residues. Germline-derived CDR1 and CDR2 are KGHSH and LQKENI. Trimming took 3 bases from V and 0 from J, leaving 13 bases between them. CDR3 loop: CASSPGPATSTDTQYF. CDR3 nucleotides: TGTGCCAGCTCACCGGGGCCGGCTACTAGCACAGATACGCAGTATTTT.

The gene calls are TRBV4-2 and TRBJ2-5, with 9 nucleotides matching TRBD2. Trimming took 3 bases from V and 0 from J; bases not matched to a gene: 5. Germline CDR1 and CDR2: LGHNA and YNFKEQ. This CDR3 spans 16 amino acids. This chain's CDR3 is CASSQSSGGYQETQYF. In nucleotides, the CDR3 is TGTGCCAGCAGCCAGTCGAGCGGGGGGTACCAAGAGACCCAGTACTTC.

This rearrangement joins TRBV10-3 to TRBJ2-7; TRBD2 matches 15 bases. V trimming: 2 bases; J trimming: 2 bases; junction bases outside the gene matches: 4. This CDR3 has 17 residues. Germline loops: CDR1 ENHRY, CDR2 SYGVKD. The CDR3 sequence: CAISEIGTSGRPYEQYF. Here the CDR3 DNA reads TGTGCCATCAGTGAGATCGGGACTAGCGGGAGGCCCTACGAGCAGTACTTC.

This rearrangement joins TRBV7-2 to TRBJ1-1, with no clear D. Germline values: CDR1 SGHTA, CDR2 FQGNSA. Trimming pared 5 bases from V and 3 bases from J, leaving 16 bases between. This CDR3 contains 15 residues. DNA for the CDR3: TGTGCCAGCAGCATAAGCCGCGGACCGGACACTGAAGCTTTCTTT. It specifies CASSISRGPDTEAFF.

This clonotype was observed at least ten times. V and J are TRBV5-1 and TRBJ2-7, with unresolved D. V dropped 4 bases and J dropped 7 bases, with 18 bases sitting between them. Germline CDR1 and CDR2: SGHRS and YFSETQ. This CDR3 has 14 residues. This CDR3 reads CASSPDGRPGEQYF. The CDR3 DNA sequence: TGCGCCAGCAGCCCCGACGGTCGTCCTGGGGAGCAGTACTTC. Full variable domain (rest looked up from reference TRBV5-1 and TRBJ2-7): KAGVTQTPRYLIKTRGQQVTLSCSPISGHRSVSWYQQTPGQGLQFLFEYFSETQRNKGNFPGRFSGRQFSNSRSEMNVSTLELGDSALYLCASSPDGRPGEQYFGPGTRLTVT.

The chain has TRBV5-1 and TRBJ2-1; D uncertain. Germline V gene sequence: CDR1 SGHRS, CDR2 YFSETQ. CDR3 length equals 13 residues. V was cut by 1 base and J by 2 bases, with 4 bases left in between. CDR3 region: CASSLQPYNEQFF. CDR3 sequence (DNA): TGCGCCAGCAGCTTGCAGCCCTACAATGAGCAGTTCTTC.

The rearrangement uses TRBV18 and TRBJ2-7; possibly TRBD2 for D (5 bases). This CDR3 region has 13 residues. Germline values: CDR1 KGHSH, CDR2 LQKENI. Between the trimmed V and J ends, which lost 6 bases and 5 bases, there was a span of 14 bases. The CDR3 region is CASSRSRADEQYF. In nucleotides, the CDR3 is TGTGCCAGCTCTAGGTCGAGGGCGGACGAGCAGTACTTC. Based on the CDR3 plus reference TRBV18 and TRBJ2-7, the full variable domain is NAGVMQNPRHLVRRRGQEARLRCSPMKGHSHVYWYRQLPEEGLKFMVYLQKENIIDESGMPKERFSAEFPKEGPSILRIQQVVRGDSAAYFCASSRSRADEQYFGPGTRLTVT.

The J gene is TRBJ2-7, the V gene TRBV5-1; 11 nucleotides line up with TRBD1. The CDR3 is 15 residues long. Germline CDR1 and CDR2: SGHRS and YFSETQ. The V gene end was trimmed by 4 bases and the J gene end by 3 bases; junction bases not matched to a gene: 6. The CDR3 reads CASSTHGTGGYEQYF. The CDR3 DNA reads TGCGCCAGCAGCACCCACGGGACAGGGGGCTACGAGCAGTACTTC.

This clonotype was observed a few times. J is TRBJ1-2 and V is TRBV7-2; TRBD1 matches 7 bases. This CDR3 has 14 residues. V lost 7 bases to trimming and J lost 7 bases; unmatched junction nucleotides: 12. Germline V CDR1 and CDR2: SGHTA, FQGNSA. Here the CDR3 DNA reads TGTGCCAGCACCCCCCGGAGGGGGCCGGGTGGCTACACCTTC. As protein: CASTPRRGPGGYTF.

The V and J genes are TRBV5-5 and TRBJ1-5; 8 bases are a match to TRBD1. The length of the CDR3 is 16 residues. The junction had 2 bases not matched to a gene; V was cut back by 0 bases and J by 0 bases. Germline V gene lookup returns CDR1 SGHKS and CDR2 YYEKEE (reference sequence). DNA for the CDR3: TGTGCCAGCAGCTTGGGGACAGGGACTAGCAATCAGCCCCAGCATTTT. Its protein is CASSLGTGTSNQPQHF.

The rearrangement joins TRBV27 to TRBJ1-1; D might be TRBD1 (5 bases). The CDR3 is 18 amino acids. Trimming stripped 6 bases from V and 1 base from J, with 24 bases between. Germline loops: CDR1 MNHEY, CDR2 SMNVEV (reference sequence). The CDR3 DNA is TGTGCCAGCAGCCCTTTGCGGTATTCCAGGGTGAAGAACACTGAAGCTTTCTTT. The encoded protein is CASSPLRYSRVKNTEAFF.